The 20 T cell receptor beta chains below were found in one sample sequenced in a study of OX40 agonist ivuxolimab in advanced cancers. The protocol was immunoSEQ multiplex PCR, while the TCRdb copy is restricted to in-frame clones and leaves out a portion. The table shows about 79,000 clones, with approximately 94% occurring only once. Source: CD4+ or CD8+ T cells sorted from blood, taken in a trial of the OX40 agonist ivuxolimab. These receptor sequences come from an adult with an advanced solid tumor such as melanoma, head and neck, liver or kidney cancer.

This sequence joins TRBV7-9 and TRBJ2-7, with a possible D match to TRBD2 (6 bases). Germline V lookup: CDR1 SEHNR, CDR2 FQNEAQ (reference sequence). V was clipped by 5 bases and J by 2 bases, with 13 bases between them. CDR3 length: 14 amino acids. CDR3 sequence reads: CASSPWERAYEQYF. CDR3 DNA sequence: TGTGCCAGCAGCCCTTGGGAGCGGGCCTACGAGCAGTACTTC.

The chain has TRBV29-1 and TRBJ2-1; 8 bases agree with TRBD1. This CDR3 is 13 amino acids long. CDR1 SQVTM and CDR2 ANQGSEA come from the germline V gene. V gave up 7 bases and J gave up 6 bases; unmatched junction bases: 8. CDR3 nucleotide sequence: TGCAGCGACTTCGACAGGGGTCTCAATGAGCAGTTCTTC. Translation gives CSDFDRGLNEQFF.

The rearrangement links TRBV7-9 to TRBJ2-7; possibly TRBD1 for D (6 bases). The CDR3 has 13 amino acids. Trimming cost V 5 bases and J 0 bases, with 8 bases left between them. Germline CDR1 reads SEHNR; CDR2 reads FQNEAQ (reference sequence). CDR3 in amino acids: CASSQGGSYEQYF. DNA for the CDR3: TGTGCCAGCAGCCAAGGGGGCTCCTACGAGCAGTACTTC.

The genes are TRBV15 and TRBJ2-3; D is ambiguous. This CDR3 contains 19 residues. V was clipped by 3 bases and J by 3 bases, with 25 bases between them. The germline gives CDR1 LNHNV, CDR2 YYDKDF (reference sequence). CDR3 region: CATSRPGTLVVDGTDTQYF. The DNA for the CDR3 is TGTGCCACCAGCAGGCCAGGAACGCTAGTAGTGGATGGGACAGATACGCAGTATTTT.

This chain connects TRBV4-1 to TRBJ2-7; 12 bases are shared with TRBD2. The CDR3 totals 17 residues. V shed 0 bases, J shed 3 bases, and the junction held 6 bases outside the gene matches. Germline CDR1 is MGHRA and CDR2 is YSYEKL. The CDR3 nucleotides read TGCGCCAGCAGCCAAGATCTAGGACTAGCGGGAAGCTACGAGCAGTACTTC. Residues: CASSQDLGLAGSYEQYF.

The V and J genes are TRBV6-5 and TRBJ2-5; D is unresolved. Germline values: CDR1 MNHEY, CDR2 SVGAGI. Trimming removed 2 bases from V and 2 bases from J, with 12 bases in between. The CDR3 is 15 amino acids. CDR3 region: CASSYSETAQETQYF. CDR3 coding DNA: TGTGCCAGCAGTTACAGTGAGACTGCTCAAGAGACCCAGTACTTC.

This chain connects TRBV5-5 to TRBJ2-1, with D hard to call. Germline CDR1 SGHKS, CDR2 YYEKEE (reference sequence). Trimming removed 4 bases from V and 4 bases from J, with 3 bases in between. The CDR3 loop spans 11 amino acids. The CDR3 sequence: CASSQYNEQFF. In DNA form, the CDR3 reads TGTGCCAGCAGCCAGTACAATGAGCAGTTCTTC.

As regards this clone: The same CDR3 is also encoded by other DNA sequences in this sample. The chain recombines TRBV27 with TRBJ2-1, with D tentatively TRBD2 (5 bases). V was cut by 2 bases and J by 6 bases, with 8 bases left in between. This CDR3 region has 13 residues. Looked up from germline, CDR1 is MNHEY and CDR2 is SMNVEV (reference sequence). The CDR3 region has the DNA TGTGCCAGCAGTTTACAAGGAGGCAATGAGCAGTTCTTC. Its translation: CASSLQGGNEQFF.

This sequence joins TRBV11-2 and TRBJ1-2, with 10 bases matching TRBD1. V dropped 3 bases and J dropped 5; count of bases not matched to a gene: 12. This CDR3 contains 17 residues. Germline values: CDR1 SGHAT, CDR2 FQNNGV. The CDR3 DNA is TGTGCCAGCAGCTTTAGTGGGGACAGGGGTATCCGATATGGCTACACCTTC. Residues: CASSFSGDRGIRYGYTF.

The rearrangement uses TRBV9 and TRBJ2-3; 7 bases map to TRBD2. This CDR3 region has 14 residues. With 7 bases clipped from V and 2 bases from J, the junction kept 7 bases outside the gene matches. The germline V gene has CDR1 SGDLS and CDR2 YYNGEE. DNA of the CDR3: TGTGCCAGCGGGGAGGGAGGAGTCACAGATACGCAGTATTTT. Encoded protein: CASGEGGVTDTQYF.

The chain couples TRBV19 to TRBJ2-7, with 9 bases matching TRBD1. Germline V CDR1 and CDR2: LNHDA, SQIVND (reference sequence). V was clipped by 6 bases and J by 4 bases; unmatched bases: 7. The CDR3 totals 14 residues. CDR3 coding DNA: TGTGCCAGTAGCCCGGGACAGGGAGTTTACGAGCAGTACTTC. Translating it yields CASSPGQGVYEQYF.

This chain joins TRBV4-1 and TRBJ1-2; D is unclear. The CDR3 is 14 amino acids. The germline V gene has CDR1 MGHRA and CDR2 YSYEKL. Between the trimmed V and J ends, which lost 1 base and 8 bases, there was a span of 14 bases. The CDR3 bases are TGCGCCAGCAGCCAAGTGGCAGGTTCGGGGGGCTACACCTTC. Translated, it gives CASSQVAGSGGYTF.

This chain links TRBV27 with TRBJ2-7, with TRBD2 matching over 7 bases. Losses at the gene ends were 3 bases for V and 2 bases for J; bases not matched to a gene: 1. Germline assignment: CDR1 MNHEY and CDR2 SMNVEV (reference sequence). The CDR3 totals 13 residues. CDR3 amino acids: CASSLGGTYEQYF. In DNA form, the CDR3 reads TGTGCCAGCAGTTTGGGGGGGACCTACGAGCAGTACTTC.

This sequence joins TRBV13 and TRBJ2-2; D possibly corresponds to TRBD2 (6 bases). Trimming stripped 3 bases from V and 1 base from J, with 15 bases between. In germline, CDR1 is PRHDT, CDR2 FYEKMQ (reference sequence). The CDR3 loop spans 17 amino acids. CDR3 nucleotides: TGTGCCAGCAGCTTTATGGAGGGGATGATGAACACCGGGGAGCTGTTTTTT. This gives the protein CASSFMEGMMNTGELFF.

This rearrangement joins TRBV5-1 to TRBJ1-3; 8 bases match TRBD1. With V trimmed by 0 bases and J by 0 bases, 2 bases remained unmatched. CDR3 size: 16 residues. Germline V CDR1 and CDR2: SGHRS, YFSETQ. For the CDR3, the DNA is TGCGCCAGCAGCTTGGGACAGGGGACCTCTGGAAACACCATATATTTT. Its translation is CASSLGQGTSGNTIYF.

The J gene is TRBJ2-7, the V gene TRBV4-3, with TRBD1 identical over 7 bases. V lost 0 bases to trimming and J lost 2 bases; unmatched junction nucleotides: 4. CDR1 and CDR2 from the germline V gene are LGHNA and YSLEER. The length of the CDR3 is 15 residues. CDR3 in DNA: TGCGCCAGCAGCCAAGATAGTCAGGGGGCCTACGAGCAGTACTTC. Translation gives CASSQDSQGAYEQYF.

This clone was recorded only once. The genes are TRBV4-1 and TRBJ1-5, with D maybe TRBD1 (5 bases). Germline assignment: CDR1 MGHRA and CDR2 YSYEKL. The V gene lost 5 bases and the J gene lost 9 bases, with 17 bases spanning the gap. The CDR3 runs to 14 residues. CDR3 protein: CASSVGTLGGPQHF. The CDR3 region has the DNA TGCGCCAGCAGCGTCGGGACCCTGGGGGGGCCCCAGCATTTT.

The chain joins TRBV5-1 to TRBJ1-1; D is uncertain. CDR1 SGHRS and CDR2 YFSETQ come from the germline V gene. V lost 0 bases, J lost 1 base, and 4 bases lay in between. This CDR3 region has 13 residues. Here the CDR3 DNA reads TGCGCCAGCAGCTTGGAGGGGAACACTGAAGCTTTCTTT. This codes for CASSLEGNTEAFF.

The rearrangement uses TRBV9 and TRBJ1-1, with 8 positions matching TRBD1. Germline CDR1 and CDR2: SGDLS and YYNGEE. The CDR3 runs to 17 residues. After removal of 2 bases from V and 0 bases from J, the junction contained 9 bases not matched to a gene. CDR3 DNA sequence: TGTGCCAGCAGCGTCGGACAGGGTCTATCCATGAACACTGAAGCTTTCTTT. Translated, it gives CASSVGQGLSMNTEAFF.

V gene TRBV18 combines with J gene TRBJ2-2; maybe TRBD2 (5 bases). Per germline, CDR1 KGHSH and CDR2 LQKENI. The V gene lost 0 bases and the J gene lost 6 bases, with 11 bases spanning the gap. The CDR3 loop spans 15 amino acids. The CDR3 DNA is TGTGCCAGCTCACCACCCGATAGCGTCGCCGGGGAGCTGTTTTTT. Translated: CASSPPDSVAGELFF.